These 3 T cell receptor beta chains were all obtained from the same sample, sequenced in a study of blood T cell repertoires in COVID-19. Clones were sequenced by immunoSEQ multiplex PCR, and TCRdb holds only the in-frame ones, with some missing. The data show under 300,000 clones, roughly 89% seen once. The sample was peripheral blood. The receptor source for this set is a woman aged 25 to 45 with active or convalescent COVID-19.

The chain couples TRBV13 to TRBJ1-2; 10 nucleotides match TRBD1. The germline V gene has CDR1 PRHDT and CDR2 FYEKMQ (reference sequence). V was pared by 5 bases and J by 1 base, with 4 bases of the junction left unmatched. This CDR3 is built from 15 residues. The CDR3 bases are TGTGCCAGCAGCAACGGGACAGGGGATAACTATGGCTACACCTTC. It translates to CASSNGTGDNYGYTF.

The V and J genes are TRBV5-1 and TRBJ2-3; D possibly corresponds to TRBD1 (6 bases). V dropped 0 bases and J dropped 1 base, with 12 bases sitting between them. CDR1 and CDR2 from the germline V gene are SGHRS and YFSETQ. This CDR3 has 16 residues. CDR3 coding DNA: TGCGCCAGCAGCTTGGGGACAGCTTTAGGCACAGATACGCAGTATTTT. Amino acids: CASSLGTALGTDTQYF. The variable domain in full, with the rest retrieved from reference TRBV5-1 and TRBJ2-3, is KAGVTQTPRYLIKTRGQQVTLSCSPISGHRSVSWYQQTPGQGLQFLFEYFSETQRNKGNFPGRFSGRQFSNSRSEMNVSTLELGDSALYLCASSLGTALGTDTQYFGPGTRLTVL.

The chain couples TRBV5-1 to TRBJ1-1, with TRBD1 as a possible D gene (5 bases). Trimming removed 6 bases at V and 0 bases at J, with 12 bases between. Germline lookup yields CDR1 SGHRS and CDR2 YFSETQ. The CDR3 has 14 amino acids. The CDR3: CASKDQGMNTEAFF. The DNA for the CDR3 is TGCGCCAGCAAGGACCAGGGAATGAACACTGAAGCTTTCTTT. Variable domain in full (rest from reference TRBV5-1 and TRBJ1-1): KAGVTQTPRYLIKTRGQQVTLSCSPISGHRSVSWYQQTPGQGLQFLFEYFSETQRNKGNFPGRFSGRQFSNSRSEMNVSTLELGDSALYLCASKDQGMNTEAFFGQGTRLTVV.